The next 7 T cell receptor beta chains were all read from a single sample in a study of T-cell reconstitution after alpha-beta-depleted transplantation in children. Unique molecular identifiers were built into the TCRbeta library. MiXCR, run by TCRdb on the PCR reads, gives a single entry per CDR3 protein. Of hundreds of thousands of distinct CDR3 sequences in the sample, 10% to 15% were seen once. The sequencing here drew on PBMCs, mostly from graft donor cells, taken 360 days after TCRalphabeta/CD19-depleted stem cell transplant. The receptors were gathered from a male patient under 18 who had a stem cell transplant for acute myeloid leukemia, so the T cells may come from the graft donor.

This clonotype was seen repeatedly, ten times or more. The J gene is TRBJ2-7, the V gene TRBV28, with 8 bases that match TRBD1. The J segment lost 4 bases and the V segment lost 7 bases, leaving 9 bases of the junction unmatched. The CDR3 has 14 residues. Germline V lookup: CDR1 MDHEN, CDR2 SYDVKM. As DNA, the CDR3 is TGTGCCAGCACTCCTCCGGGACAGGTTTACGAGCAGTACTTC. Protein product: CASTPPGQVYEQYF. Together with reference TRBV28 and TRBJ2-7, the CDR3 gives the full variable domain: DVKVTQSSRYLVKRTGEKVFLECVQDMDHENMFWYRQDPGLGLRLIYFSYDVKMKEKGDIPEGYSVSREKKERFSLILESASTNQTSMYLCASTPPGQVYEQYFGPGTRLTVT.

This clonotype came up many times. V gene TRBV5-1 combines with J gene TRBJ2-5, with D possibly being TRBD1 (5 bases). The CDR3 runs to 15 residues. Trimming cost V 2 bases and J 4 bases, with 15 bases left between them. The germline CDR1 and CDR2 sequences are SGHRS and YFSETQ. CDR3 DNA sequence: TGCGCCAGCAGCTTTTGGCCAGGGAAGGGAGAGACCCAGTACTTC. Translated: CASSFWPGKGETQYF.

The rearrangement links TRBV12-3 or TRBV12-4 to TRBJ2-5, with a tentative D call TRBD2 (6 bases). The V end was cut by 5 bases, the J end by 2 bases, with 18 bases between. The CDR3 runs to 16 residues. The CDR3 region has the DNA TGTGCCAGCAGTGTCTGGGGGGAATTCAAACAAGAGACCCAGTACTTC. It translates to CASSVWGEFKQETQYF.

In this sample, this clonotype turned up a few times. This chain connects TRBV11-1 to TRBJ2-1; D may be TRBD1 (5 bases). Trimming removed 1 base at V and 2 bases at J, with 18 bases between. Germline loops: CDR1 SGHAT, CDR2 FQDESV (reference sequence). The CDR3 extends over 18 amino acids. This CDR3 is CASSLGRGGPPPYNEQFF. Written as DNA, the CDR3 is TGTGCCAGCAGCTTAGGAAGGGGCGGACCCCCTCCCTACAATGAGCAGTTCTTC.

This clonotype was detected a few times. The J gene is TRBJ2-2, the V gene TRBV11-3; 11 bases map to TRBD2. The V gene end was trimmed by 3 bases and the J gene end by 5 bases; junction bases not matched to a gene: 5. The CDR3 consists of 16 residues. Per the germline V gene, CDR1 is SGHNT and CDR2 is YENEEA. The CDR3 DNA follows: TGTGCCAGCAGCTTTAGCGGGAGGGCCGTGACCGGGGAGCTGTTTTTT. Residues: CASSFSGRAVTGELFF.

A few counts support this clonotype. V and J are TRBV28 and TRBJ2-7; the match to TRBD1 covers 11 bases. V shed 2 bases, J shed 3 bases, and the junction held 12 bases outside the gene matches. This CDR3 comprises 18 residues. Germline V gene lookup returns CDR1 MDHEN and CDR2 SYDVKM. The CDR3 sequence: CASSLGVGQGEWSYEQYF. The CDR3 DNA sequence: TGTGCCAGCAGTTTAGGAGTGGGACAGGGGGAGTGGAGCTACGAGCAGTACTTC. Looking up the rest from reference TRBV28 and TRBJ2-7 gives the full variable domain: DVKVTQSSRYLVKRTGEKVFLECVQDMDHENMFWYRQDPGLGLRLIYFSYDVKMKEKGDIPEGYSVSREKKERFSLILESASTNQTSMYLCASSLGVGQGEWSYEQYFGPGTRLTVT.

This clonotype was picked up a small number of times. The rearrangement links TRBV12-3 or TRBV12-4 to TRBJ2-7; D uncertain. This CDR3 contains 15 residues. The ends were cut back, 7 bases at V and 2 bases at J, with 18 bases in the middle. The CDR3 DNA is TGTGCCAGCACCCTTTTAGACGGCAGGCCCTACGAGCAGTACTTC. The encoded protein is CASTLLDGRPYEQYF.